This TCR beta chain was sequenced in a study of vaccination and CD4 T cells after COVID-19. Treatment described: roughly ten-day PBMC culture with coronavirus spike peptide pools or control peptides (ViraFEST assay). The study sequenced cultured CD4+ T cell DNA using the Oncomine TCR Beta short-read assay. MiXCR was run by TCRdb on the PCR reads, yielding one entry per CDR3 protein. The sample contains around 13,000 distinct CDR3 sequences, 35% of which appear only once. J lost 5 bases, V lost 4 bases, and 6 bases had no gene match. Germline V gene sequence: CDR1 SGHTA, CDR2 FQGNSA. The length of the CDR3 is 14 residues. As concerns this clonotype: The antigen is not known.

The sequence was obtained from a human donor who had recovered from COVID-19. Material: CD4+ T cells from blood, cultured in vitro. This chain joins TRBV7-2 and TRBJ1-2; 8 bases agree with TRBD1. In nucleotides, the CDR3 is TGTGCCAGCAGCTGGACAGGGACCTATTATGGCTACACCTTC. It encodes CASSWTGTYYGYTF.